Listed here are 30 T cell receptor beta chains from one sample, sequenced in a study of T-cell memory formation after mild COVID-19. TCRdb reprocessed the 5' RACE reads with MiXCR, giving one entry per CDR3 protein. The data contain 550,000 to 700,000 distinct CDR3 sequences, around a sixth of them seen just once; the ten biggest clones take up about 8.1%. Source material: PBMCs or a T cell subset sorted from them (not recorded which). These receptors were obtained from an adult woman who had mild COVID-19 (a few samples of this study predate the infection). Cell type and time point are not known.

This clonotype has only a few counts. The genes are TRBV7-2 and TRBJ1-4; D not certain. The germline V and J ends were trimmed by 5 bases and 4 bases, with 14 bases remaining between them. The V gene's germline CDR1 is SGHTA and CDR2 FQGNSA. The CDR3 sequence is 15 residues long. CDR3: CASSLWPVVNEKLFF. The CDR3 region has the DNA TGTGCCAGCAGCCTCTGGCCGGTTGTTAATGAAAAACTGTTTTTT.

This clonotype turned up a few times. J is TRBJ2-5 and V is TRBV7-9, with TRBD1 matching 7 bases. V trimming: 4 bases; J trimming: 0 bases; junction bases outside the gene matches: 8. The germline V gene has CDR1 SEHNR and CDR2 FQNEAQ (reference sequence). The CDR3 covers 16 residues. CDR3 coding DNA: TGTGCCAGCAGCTCGATCAGGGGGTACAACCAAGAGACCCAGTACTTC. This translates into CASSSIRGYNQETQYF. The whole variable domain, remainder taken from reference TRBV7-9 and TRBJ2-5, is DTGVSQNPRHKITKRGQNVTFRCDPISEHNRLYWYRQTLGQGPEFLTYFQNEAQLEKSRLLSDRFSAERPKGSFSTLEIQRTEQGDSAMYLCASSSIRGYNQETQYFGPGTRLLVL.

The genes are TRBV2 and TRBJ2-1, with no clear D. Germline-derived CDR1 and CDR2 are SNHLY and FYNNEI. Trimming shortened V by 7 bases and J by 7 bases, and 8 bases separated the two germline ends. This CDR3 is 11 amino acids long. CDR3 loop: CASTWVNEQFF. The CDR3 bases are TGTGCCAGCACCTGGGTTAATGAGCAGTTCTTC.

This clonotype was seen more than once but under ten times. This chain joins TRBV7-9 and TRBJ1-1; D perhaps matches TRBD1 (5 bases). V lost 5 bases, J lost 6 bases, and 19 bases lay in between. Germline CDR1 and CDR2: SEHNR and FQNEAQ (reference sequence). The CDR3 is 15 residues long. In DNA form, the CDR3 reads TGTGCCAGCAGCCACCCCACGGCAGGGAAGCCTGAAGCTTTCTTT. This gives the protein CASSHPTAGKPEAFF. The complete variable domain, with remaining parts taken from reference TRBV7-9 and TRBJ1-1, reads DTGVSQNPRHKITKRGQNVTFRCDPISEHNRLYWYRQTLGQGPEFLTYFQNEAQLEKSRLLSDRFSAERPKGSFSTLEIQRTEQGDSAMYLCASSHPTAGKPEAFFGQGTRLTVV.

The table lists this clonotype with a few counts. The chain uses TRBV4-2 and TRBJ2-7; D possibly corresponds to TRBD2 (6 bases). The germline V and J ends were trimmed by 5 bases and 6 bases, with 20 bases remaining between them. The CDR3 loop spans 15 amino acids. CDR1 and CDR2 from the germline V gene are LGHNA and YNFKEQ. CDR3 DNA sequence: TGTGCCAGCAGCACATCAGGAGGGGTAAGGAGCGAGCAGTACTTC. Translated: CASSTSGGVRSEQYF.

At least ten counts were recorded for this clonotype. This chain links TRBV20-1 with TRBJ2-2; TRBD2 matches at 7 bases. After removal of 3 bases from V and 0 bases from J, the junction contained 1 base not matched to a gene. Germline CDR1 DFQATT, CDR2 SNEGSKA (reference sequence). This CDR3 has 14 amino acids. The CDR3 DNA follows: TGCAGTGCTAGCCTAGCGGCGAACACCGGGGAGCTGTTTTTT. Protein product: CSASLAANTGELFF.

In this sample, this clonotype turned up a few times. The J gene is TRBJ2-3, the V gene TRBV7-9; tentatively, D is TRBD1 or TRBD2 (6 bases each). The CDR3 extends over 13 amino acids. Germline assignment: CDR1 SEHNR and CDR2 FQNEAQ (reference sequence). V was trimmed by 5 bases and J by 7 bases, leaving 13 bases between them. CDR3: CASSPGGGNTQYF. The CDR3 bases are TGTGCCAGCAGCCCTGGAGGGGGAAATACGCAGTATTTT.

This clonotype was seen a handful of times. The rearrangement uses TRBV19 and TRBJ2-7; 9 bases line up with TRBD1. CDR1 and CDR2 (germline): LNHDA, SQIVND (reference sequence). This CDR3 has 17 amino acids. Germline trimming cut 5 bases from V and 0 bases from J; bases unmatched to any gene: 11. The CDR3 DNA is TGTGCCAGTAGTTCCACCGGGACAGGGCCCAGCTCCTACGAGCAGTACTTC. Encoded protein: CASSSTGTGPSSYEQYF.

V is TRBV7-2 and J is TRBJ2-2; 13 bases match TRBD2. Looked up from germline, CDR1 is SGHTA and CDR2 is FQGNSA. The trim removed 6 bases at V and 4 bases at J, leaving 11 bases unmatched. The CDR3 extends over 18 amino acids. CDR3 region: CASRTGTSGMKGTGELFF. The CDR3 DNA reads as TGTGCCAGCAGAACCGGGACTAGCGGGATGAAGGGCACCGGGGAGCTGTTTTTT.

CDR3 DNA sequence: TGCGCCAGCAGCCTCCGGGACGTTCGCAATGAGCAGTTCTTC. It encodes CASSLRDVRNEQFF. This sequence joins TRBV4-1 and TRBJ2-1, with D perhaps given as TRBD1 or TRBD2 (5 bases each). Germline CDR1 and CDR2: MGHRA and YSYEKL. There are 14 residues in the CDR3. V shed 4 bases and J shed 6 bases, with 13 bases lying between them.

The CDR3 is CASSPAALSYEQYF. CDR3 in DNA: TGCGCCAGCAGCCCCGCAGCGCTCTCCTACGAGCAGTACTTC. This chain connects TRBV5-1 to TRBJ2-7; D gene unclear. Germline V gene sequence: CDR1 SGHRS, CDR2 YFSETQ. The CDR3 totals 14 residues. V shed 4 bases and J shed 0 bases, with 11 bases lying between them.

This clonotype has only a few counts. The chain joins TRBV4-1 to TRBJ2-7; TRBD1 agrees at 9 bases. The length of the CDR3 is 16 residues. Germline V gene lookup returns CDR1 MGHRA and CDR2 YSYEKL. V shed 4 bases and J 5 bases; nucleotides not matched to a gene: 12. For the CDR3, the DNA is TGCGCCAGCAGCCTTGAGCCGGGACAGGGACGAGACGAGCAGTACTTC. This gives the protein CASSLEPGQGRDEQYF.

This clonotype has more than one count but fewer than ten. The chain employs TRBV29-1 and TRBJ1-1; D uncertain. V dropped 3 bases and J dropped 0 bases, with 8 bases sitting between them. CDR3 size: 13 residues. Germline assignment: CDR1 SQVTM and CDR2 ANQGSEA. The CDR3: CSVETTLNTEAFF. CDR3 DNA: TGCAGCGTTGAGACCACTTTGAACACTGAAGCTTTCTTT.

CDR3 residues: CATSDGFGSGSHPYEQYF. In nucleotides, the CDR3 is TGTGCCACCAGTGACGGGTTCGGTAGCGGGAGCCACCCCTACGAGCAGTACTTC. The rearrangement joins TRBV24-1 to TRBJ2-7; 9 positions match TRBD2. The germline V gene encodes CDR1 KGHDR and CDR2 SFDVKD. V shed 4 bases, J shed 2 bases, and the junction held 14 bases outside the gene matches. This CDR3 is 18 amino acids long.

This CDR3 reads CSARVRGTAPGETQYF. CDR3 nucleotide sequence: TGCAGTGCTAGAGTCAGGGGAACAGCTCCGGGGGAGACCCAGTACTTC. The J gene is TRBJ2-5, the V gene TRBV20-1; D may be TRBD1 (6 bases). This CDR3 is built from 16 residues. V lost 1 base to trimming and J lost 5 bases, with 20 bases between them. CDR1 and CDR2 (germline): DFQATT, SNEGSKA (reference sequence).

The chain combines TRBV6-6 with TRBJ2-1, with no clear D. There are 14 residues in the CDR3. Trimming took 8 bases from V and 7 from J, leaving 18 bases between them. Germline-derived CDR1 and CDR2 are MNHNY and SVGAGI (reference sequence). This CDR3 is CASDERASLNEQFF. CDR3 bases: TGTGCCAGCGACGAACGAGCATCTTTGAATGAGCAGTTCTTC.

The chain uses TRBV6-6 and TRBJ2-5; D gene uncertain. The V and J ends lost 2 bases and 1 base respectively, with 8 bases between them. Looked up from germline, CDR1 is MNHNY and CDR2 is SVGAGI (reference sequence). The CDR3 is 14 amino acids. CDR3 sequence (DNA): TGTGCCAGCAGTTACGGTCTAGTCCAAGAGACCCAGTACTTC. Its protein product is CASSYGLVQETQYF.

This clonotype was picked up a small number of times. The chain combines TRBV4-1 with TRBJ1-3; D gene unclear. The CDR3 spans 13 residues. Germline CDR1 MGHRA, CDR2 YSYEKL. V gave up 4 bases and J gave up 4 bases, with 8 bases separating them. The CDR3 region has the DNA TGCGCCAGCAGCCCCCTCGTCGGAAACACCATATATTTT. Its translation: CASSPLVGNTIYF.

The chain joins TRBV6-5 to TRBJ2-7; TRBD2 agrees at 8 bases. This CDR3 spans 15 amino acids. CDR1 and CDR2 from the germline V gene are MNHEY and SVGAGI. V was clipped by 6 bases and J by 5 bases; unmatched bases: 12. The CDR3 DNA reads as TGTGCCAGCAGCTCCTCGGGGGGGAGTATCAACGAGCAGTACTTC. Translation gives CASSSSGGSINEQYF.

The chain has TRBV3-1 and TRBJ1-2, with D possibly being TRBD1 (5 bases). Deletions cut 1 base from V and 4 bases from J, with 13 bases between. The CDR3 runs to 15 residues. The germline V gene has CDR1 LGHDT and CDR2 YNNKEL (reference sequence). The CDR3 is CASSQGQGGSYGYTF. The DNA for the CDR3 is TGTGCCAGCAGCCAAGGGCAGGGAGGAAGCTATGGCTACACCTTC.

This clonotype occurred many times. The rearrangement uses TRBV9 and TRBJ2-7, with D maybe TRBD2 (6 bases). Germline CDR1 is SGDLS and CDR2 is YYNGEE. V was pared by 4 bases and J by 3 bases, with 17 bases between. CDR3 size: 15 residues. The DNA for the CDR3 is TGTGCCAGCAGCCAGAGCCCCGGGAGTAACTACGAGCAGTACTTC. It encodes CASSQSPGSNYEQYF.

In this sample, this clonotype turned up many times. This rearrangement joins TRBV7-9 to TRBJ1-2; 7 nucleotides line up with TRBD1. There are 14 residues in the CDR3. V dropped 4 bases and J dropped 4; count of bases not matched to a gene: 6. Germline V lookup: CDR1 SEHNR, CDR2 FQNEAQ (reference sequence). In DNA, the CDR3 is TGTGCCAGCAGCTCAAGGGACAGTGGCTATGGCTACACCTTC. Residues: CASSSRDSGYGYTF.

This chain's CDR3 is CASSFGRVMYPEAFF. The DNA for the CDR3 is TGTGCCAGCAGTTTTGGGAGGGTGATGTACCCTGAAGCTTTCTTT. J is TRBJ1-1 and V is TRBV12-3 or TRBV12-4, with D unclear. The CDR3 is made up of 15 amino acids. Trimming removed 3 bases from V and 6 bases from J, with 17 bases in between.

This clonotype was counted many times. The V and J genes are TRBV5-1 and TRBJ2-4; 9 nucleotides line up with TRBD2. V gave up 2 bases and J gave up 8 bases; unmatched junction bases: 8. Germline CDR1 reads SGHRS; CDR2 reads YFSETQ. This CDR3 is 15 amino acids long. CDR3 region: CASSFSFVAGDIQYF. The CDR3, as DNA: TGCGCCAGCAGCTTCTCTTTCGTAGCGGGGGACATTCAGTACTTC.

There are a few counts of this clonotype. V is TRBV24-1 and J is TRBJ2-7, with 7 bases lining up with TRBD1. The CDR3 loop spans 12 amino acids. The V segment lost 2 bases and the J segment 6 bases; nucleotides outside the gene matches: 0. From germline, CDR1 is KGHDR and CDR2 SFDVKD. In DNA, the CDR3 is TGTGCCACCAGTGATTACAGGGGCGAGCAGTACTTC. It codes for CATSDYRGEQYF.

The genes are TRBV11-3 and TRBJ2-4, with TRBD1 as a possible D gene (5 bases). Between the trimmed V and J ends, which lost 3 bases and 10 bases, there was a span of 16 bases. Germline CDR1 reads SGHNT; CDR2 reads YENEEA. The CDR3 runs to 14 residues. The CDR3 sequence is CASSFSSGILIQYF. The CDR3 DNA sequence: TGTGCCAGCAGCTTTTCGTCAGGGATCCTAATTCAGTACTTC.

This chain connects TRBV24-1 to TRBJ1-2; D is ambiguous. This CDR3 spans 13 amino acids. The V gene lost 4 bases and the J gene lost 2 bases, with 7 bases spanning the gap. Per germline, CDR1 KGHDR and CDR2 SFDVKD. The CDR3 DNA follows: TGTGCCACCAGTGAGGCCAGCAACTATGGCTACACCTTC. Its protein is CATSEASNYGYTF.

The genes are TRBV7-9 and TRBJ2-5; 7 bases line up with TRBD2. The CDR3 runs 15 residues. The J segment lost 4 bases and the V segment lost 5 bases, leaving 10 bases of the junction unmatched. Germline V lookup: CDR1 SEHNR, CDR2 FQNEAQ (reference sequence). CDR3 amino acids: CASSQTSQRRETQYF. In DNA, the CDR3 is TGTGCCAGCAGCCAGACTAGCCAAAGGAGAGAGACCCAGTACTTC.

This clonotype has only a few counts. This chain joins TRBV24-1 and TRBJ2-7; D remains ambiguous. The CDR3 is 12 amino acids. V dropped 8 bases and J dropped 4 bases, with 11 bases sitting between them. Germline loops: CDR1 KGHDR, CDR2 SFDVKD. For the CDR3, the DNA is TGTGCCACCACGGCCAACCCATACGAGCAGTACTTC. This sequence encodes CATTANPYEQYF.

The chain links TRBV29-1 to TRBJ1-3; D call uncertain. The CDR3 totals 14 residues. Germline values: CDR1 SQVTM, CDR2 ANQGSEA. V lost 4 bases and J 0 bases, leaving 10 bases between the germline ends. CDR3 in DNA: TGCAGCGTTGCGGAACCTAGCTCTGGAAACACCATATATTTT. Translation: CSVAEPSSGNTIYF.